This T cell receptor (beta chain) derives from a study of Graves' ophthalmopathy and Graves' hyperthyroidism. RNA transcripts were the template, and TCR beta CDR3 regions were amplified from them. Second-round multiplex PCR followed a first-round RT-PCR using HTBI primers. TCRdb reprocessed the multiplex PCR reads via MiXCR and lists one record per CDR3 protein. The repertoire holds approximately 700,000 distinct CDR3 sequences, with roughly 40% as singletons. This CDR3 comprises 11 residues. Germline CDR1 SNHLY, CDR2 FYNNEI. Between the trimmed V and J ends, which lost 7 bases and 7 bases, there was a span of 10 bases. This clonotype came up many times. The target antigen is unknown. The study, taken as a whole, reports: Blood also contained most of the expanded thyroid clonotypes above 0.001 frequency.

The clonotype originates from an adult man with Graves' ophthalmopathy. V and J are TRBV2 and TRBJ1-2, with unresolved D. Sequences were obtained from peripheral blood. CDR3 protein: CASKATFGYTF. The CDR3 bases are TGTGCCAGCAAGGCTACCTTTGGCTACACCTTC.